The 24 T cell receptor beta chains reported below all come from one sample, sequenced in a study of T cells in pancreatic ductal adenocarcinoma (dated by TCRdb to 2017 to 2019). Library construction relied on the immunoSEQ multiplex PCR assay. This is the immuneACCESS table as TCRdb keeps it, with only in-frame sequences that have V and J called. A part of the clones is gone; compared with another copy, unresolved V genes explain less than half, and the rest is unexplained. Recorded for this sample are about 97,000 clones; 90% to 95% of them occurred a single time. In total, the top ten clones hold approximately 3.1% of the sample. The selected pancreatic ductal adenocarcinoma patients had received surgery without neoadjuvant therapy. Sequenced sample: PBMCs. The source is a human donor with pancreatic ductal adenocarcinoma.

The rearrangement links TRBV29-1 to TRBJ1-2; unclear D gene. CDR1 SQVTM and CDR2 ANQGSEA come from the germline V gene. V was shortened by 5 bases and J by 5 bases, with 15 bases between the two germline ends. The CDR3 runs to 13 residues. For the CDR3, the DNA is TGCAGCGTTCTGGACTGGGAGCCGTATGGCTACACCTTC. Translating it yields CSVLDWEPYGYTF.

The chain joins TRBV29-1 to TRBJ2-3; 8 bases match TRBD2. The CDR3 is 18 amino acids. The V segment lost 1 base and the J segment 0 bases; nucleotides outside the gene matches: 12. The germline V gene encodes CDR1 SQVTM and CDR2 ANQGSEA. CDR3 DNA: TGCAGCGTTGAAGCCCTTTCCCGCGGGAGGCCGAGCACAGATACGCAGTATTTT. It codes for CSVEALSRGRPSTDTQYF.

The V gene is TRBV10-3, the J gene TRBJ2-3; 7 nucleotides align to TRBD2. The germline V gene encodes CDR1 ENHRY and CDR2 SYGVKD. The V segment lost 7 bases and the J segment 3 bases; nucleotides outside the gene matches: 4. This CDR3 has 13 residues. DNA of the CDR3: TGTGCCATCACCCACGGGGGGACAGATACGCAGTATTTT. Protein product: CAITHGGTDTQYF.

The chain recombines TRBV30 with TRBJ1-2; a possible D gene is TRBD1 (6 bases). V was clipped by 1 base and J by 4 bases, with 7 bases between them. Looked up from germline, CDR1 is GTSNPN and CDR2 is SVGIG (reference sequence). CDR3 size: 12 residues. Here the CDR3 reads CAWSGQVYGYTF. The CDR3 nucleotides are TGTGCCTGGAGTGGACAGGTCTATGGCTACACCTTC.

This clone occurred a few times. For the CDR3, the DNA is TGTGCCAGCAGCCAAGCTTCTTACACTGAAGCTTTCTTT. Protein sequence: CASSQASYTEAFF. V and J are TRBV14 and TRBJ1-1; D is uncertain. The CDR3 totals 13 residues. The V end was cut by 1 base, the J end by 3 bases, with 6 bases between. Germline V gene lookup returns CDR1 SGHDN and CDR2 FVKESK.

The chain has TRBV5-1 and TRBJ2-7; 7 nucleotides align to TRBD1. CDR3 length: 15 amino acids. Unmatched junction bases numbered 9, after V lost 0 bases and J lost 6 bases. Per germline, CDR1 SGHRS and CDR2 YFSETQ. This chain's CDR3 is CASSLEGQALGEQYF. DNA for the CDR3: TGCGCCAGCAGCTTGGAAGGACAGGCGCTTGGCGAGCAGTACTTC.

This clone was picked up one time. The chain uses TRBV28 and TRBJ1-3; unclear D gene. Trimming took off 5 bases at V and 3 bases at J, with 11 bases between the two ends. Germline assignment: CDR1 MDHEN and CDR2 SYDVKM. The CDR3 consists of 14 residues. This CDR3 is CASSPTQGGNTIYF. CDR3 coding DNA: TGTGCCAGCAGTCCGACACAAGGTGGAAACACCATATATTTT.

The chain employs TRBV10-3 and TRBJ2-7; 8 nucleotides line up with TRBD1. With V trimmed by 6 bases and J by 0 bases, 13 bases remained unmatched. This CDR3 contains 17 residues. CDR1 and CDR2 from the germline V gene are ENHRY and SYGVKD. The CDR3 region is CAISDPQGATSSYEQYF. For the CDR3, the DNA is TGTGCCATCAGCGATCCCCAGGGGGCAACTAGCTCCTACGAGCAGTACTTC.

The V and J genes are TRBV29-1 and TRBJ2-3; 11 nucleotides align to TRBD2. V lost 2 bases to trimming and J lost 14 bases; unmatched junction nucleotides: 9. Per germline, CDR1 SQVTM and CDR2 ANQGSEA. CDR3 length: 13 amino acids. The CDR3 DNA reads as TGCAGCGTTGAAAGTCCTAGCGGGAGGTGGCGGTATTTT. Encoded protein: CSVESPSGRWRYF.

The J gene is TRBJ1-1, the V gene TRBV28; the D is unclear. V was clipped by 11 bases and J by 1 base, with 11 bases between them. The CDR3 extends over 12 amino acids. Germline loops: CDR1 MDHEN, CDR2 SYDVKM. The CDR3 reads CACGGTNTEAFF. Here the CDR3 DNA reads TGTGCCTGCGGAGGAACGAACACTGAAGCTTTCTTT.

This chain uses TRBV6-1 with TRBJ2-5; possible D gene TRBD1, 6 bases. With 6 bases removed from V and 5 bases from J, the gap between germline ends came to 19 bases. Looked up from germline, CDR1 is MNHNS and CDR2 is SASEGT. This CDR3 spans 15 amino acids. The CDR3 sequence is CASRGASRGIETQYF. The CDR3 nucleotides read TGTGCCAGCAGGGGGGCTAGTCGTGGGATCGAGACCCAGTACTTC.

This rearrangement joins TRBV6-5 to TRBJ2-1; 12 positions agree with TRBD2. CDR1 is MNHEY, CDR2 SVGAGI, per germline. V shed 0 bases, J shed 8 bases, and the junction held 2 bases outside the gene matches. The CDR3 consists of 15 residues. CDR3 protein: CASSYSGLAGHEQFF. The CDR3 DNA sequence: TGTGCCAGCAGTTACTCGGGACTAGCGGGCCATGAGCAGTTCTTC.

The chain has TRBV21-1 and TRBJ2-7; the table's D call of TRBD1 was not tested on the DNA. TRBV21-1 is given as a pseudogene. CDR3 length: 13 amino acids. CDR3 sequence: CASSLGQGRCKYF. As DNA, the CDR3 is TGTGCCAGCAGCTTGGGACAGGGTCGCTGTAAGTACTTC.

J is TRBJ2-5 and V is TRBV2; 9 positions agree with TRBD1. The V segment lost 11 bases and the J segment 5 bases; nucleotides outside the gene matches: 12. CDR1 and CDR2 (germline): SNHLY, FYNNEI. The CDR3 extends over 14 amino acids. CDR3 loop: CACETGGGQETQYF. Here the CDR3 DNA reads TGTGCCTGTGAAACAGGGGGCGGGCAGGAGACCCAGTACTTC.

The chain links TRBV27 to TRBJ2-7; 9 positions agree with TRBD2. J lost 3 bases, V lost 2 bases, and 5 bases had no gene match. The CDR3 sequence is 15 residues long. Germline V lookup: CDR1 MNHEY, CDR2 SMNVEV (reference sequence). This CDR3 is CASSLSGLANYEQYF. The CDR3 coding sequence is TGTGCCAGCAGTTTAAGCGGACTAGCGAACTACGAGCAGTACTTC.

The rearrangement uses TRBV10-3 and TRBJ2-1; 9 bases are a match to TRBD2. Germline loops: CDR1 ENHRY, CDR2 SYGVKD. V lost 3 bases to trimming and J lost 7 bases; unmatched junction nucleotides: 10. This CDR3 contains 16 residues. In DNA, the CDR3 is TGTGCCATCAGTGACCTTAGCGGGAGAGGTGGGAATGAGCAGTTCTTC. Amino acids: CAISDLSGRGGNEQFF.

The chain couples TRBV23-1 to TRBJ2-7, with D tentatively TRBD2 (7 bases). TRBV23-1 is noted as an ORF with a role that remains uncertain. Trimming removed 1 base at V and 2 bases at J, with 27 bases between. The CDR3 runs to 20 residues. CDR3 amino acids: CASSQLSGTPLSGIPYEQYF. CDR3 nucleotides: TGCGCCAGCAGTCAATTATCCGGGACACCTCTCAGCGGGATCCCCTACGAGCAGTACTTC.

CDR3 protein: CASSSYEKLFF. CDR3 DNA: TGTGCCAGCAGTTCTTATGAAAAACTGTTTTTT. V gene TRBV28 combines with J gene TRBJ1-4; no clear D gene. CDR3 size: 11 residues. Germline CDR1 is MDHEN and CDR2 is SYDVKM. V was pared by 4 bases and J by 6 bases, with 3 bases between.

The rearrangement uses TRBV28 and TRBJ1-1; tentatively, D is TRBD1 (5 bases). The CDR3 totals 14 residues. The V gene's germline CDR1 is MDHEN and CDR2 SYDVKM. Trimming took off 2 bases at V and 5 bases at J, with 12 bases between the two ends. The CDR3 protein is CASSLSGGWTEAFF. CDR3 nucleotide sequence: TGTGCCAGCAGTTTAAGCGGGGGTTGGACTGAAGCTTTCTTT.

This chain links TRBV7-3 with TRBJ1-2, with 9 positions matching TRBD1. The CDR3 runs to 14 residues. CDR1 SGHTA and CDR2 FQGTGA come from the germline V gene. The V segment lost 5 bases and the J segment 7 bases; nucleotides outside the gene matches: 8. The CDR3 nucleotides are TGTGCCAGCAGCCCAGGGACAGGGACTGGTGGCTACACCTTC. Its protein is CASSPGTGTGGYTF.

This chain joins TRBV7-2 and TRBJ2-5, with D possibly TRBD2 on 6 matching bases. The germline V gene encodes CDR1 SGHTA and CDR2 FQGNSA. This CDR3 contains 16 residues. V gave up 3 bases and J gave up 2 bases, with 16 bases separating them. The CDR3 protein is CASSFLPPGLQETQYF. The CDR3 bases are TGTGCCAGCAGCTTCCTACCTCCGGGACTGCAAGAGACCCAGTACTTC.

The rearrangement links TRBV7-2 to TRBJ2-1, with D perhaps matching TRBD2 (5 bases). Germline loops: CDR1 SGHTA, CDR2 FQGNSA. V was trimmed by 0 bases and J by 2 bases, leaving 8 bases between them. This CDR3 has 15 amino acids. Here the CDR3 reads CASSLAEGPYNEQFF. Here the CDR3 DNA reads TGTGCCAGCAGCTTAGCCGAGGGTCCCTACAATGAGCAGTTCTTC. The full variable domain, in which reference TRBV7-2 and TRBJ2-1 provide the parts outside the CDR3, is GAGVSQSPSNKVTEKGKDVELRCDPISGHTALYWYRQSLGQGLEFLIYFQGNSAPDKSGLPSDRFSAERTGGSVSTLTIQRTQQEDSAVYLCASSLAEGPYNEQFFGPGTRLTVL.

The J gene is TRBJ2-2, the V gene TRBV28; D call uncertain. Germline V gives CDR1 MDHEN, CDR2 SYDVKM. Deletions cut 6 bases from V and 11 bases from J, with 10 bases between. The CDR3 extends over 11 amino acids. CDR3 DNA sequence: TGTGCCAGCAGACAGCTCGGCGAGCTGTTTTTT. Translation gives CASRQLGELFF.

The chain combines TRBV7-6 with TRBJ2-7; 11 bases align to TRBD2. The V and J ends lost 4 bases and 5 bases, in that order; junction bases with no gene match: 4. The CDR3 contains 14 residues. In germline, CDR1 is SGHVS, CDR2 FNYEAQ. The CDR3 loop is CASSSRLAGNEQYF. The CDR3 DNA reads as TGTGCCAGCAGCTCCCGACTAGCGGGAAACGAGCAGTACTTC. The whole variable domain, filled in from reference TRBV7-6 and TRBJ2-7, reads GAGVSQSPRYKVTKRGQDVALRCDPISGHVSLYWYRQALGQGPEFLTYFNYEAQQDKSGLPNDRFSAERPEGSISTLTIQRTEQRDSAMYRCASSSRLAGNEQYFGPGTRLTVT.